A single sample gave rise to the 32 T cell receptor beta chains below, sequenced in a study of T cell changes during pregnancy in multiple sclerosis. The method was immunoSEQ multiplex PCR; TCRdb's version includes in-frame clones alone and lacks a portion of them. The sample has roughly 53,000 clones; around 94% are singletons. Source: CD4+ T cells from peripheral blood mononuclear cells, taken in the third trimester of pregnancy. Receptor source: a female donor with multiple sclerosis, enrolled in a pregnancy study.

The V gene is TRBV28, the J gene TRBJ1-1; D perhaps matches TRBD1 (6 bases). V was shortened by 4 bases and J by 1 base, with 13 bases between the two germline ends. There are 15 residues in the CDR3. Germline V gene sequence: CDR1 MDHEN, CDR2 SYDVKM. CDR3 sequence (DNA): TGTGCCAGCAGTTCCTCGACAGGCAGGAACACTGAAGCTTTCTTT. As protein: CASSSSTGRNTEAFF.

This chain joins TRBV25-1 and TRBJ2-5, with TRBD2 as a possible D gene (5 bases). Germline V gives CDR1 MGHDK, CDR2 SYGVNS. The CDR3 covers 12 residues. V was cut by 3 bases and J by 11 bases, with 13 bases left in between. The CDR3 spells CASSEFTREQYF. DNA for the CDR3: TGTGCCAGCAGTGAGTTTACGAGGGAGCAGTACTTC.

This clone appeared once. The V and J genes are TRBV30 and TRBJ2-7; no firm D call. V dropped 2 bases and J dropped 5 bases, with 10 bases sitting between them. Per germline, CDR1 GTSNPN and CDR2 SVGIG (reference sequence). The CDR3 totals 12 residues. The CDR3 here is CAWSQTWDEQYF. The CDR3, as DNA: TGTGCCTGGAGTCAGACTTGGGACGAGCAGTACTTC.

V gene TRBV7-9 combines with J gene TRBJ2-1, with 8 bases matching TRBD2. Per germline, CDR1 SEHNR and CDR2 FQNEAQ (reference sequence). The CDR3 runs to 15 residues. Germline trimming cut 5 bases from V and 4 bases from J; bases unmatched to any gene: 7. The DNA of the CDR3 is TGTGCCAGCAGCGCCCCGGGGGGGACGTACAATGAGCAGTTCTTC. Its translation: CASSAPGGTYNEQFF.

This chain connects TRBV10-2 to TRBJ2-4, with 8 bases aligning to TRBD1. The CDR3 spans 15 residues. Germline V lookup: CDR1 WSHSY, CDR2 SAAADI. Losses at the gene ends were 10 bases for V and 5 bases for J; bases not matched to a gene: 13. In DNA form, the CDR3 reads TGCGCCACCAGAGGGACAGGAGCTCCCCAAAACATTCAGTACTTC. Translated, it gives CATRGTGAPQNIQYF.

This rearrangement joins TRBV7-6 to TRBJ1-3, with 8 bases aligning to TRBD1. This CDR3 has 15 residues. V lost 6 bases and J lost 4; bases outside the gene matches: 8. CDR1 is SGHVS and CDR2 is FNYEAQ in the germline V gene. The CDR3, as DNA: TGTGCCAGCAGGCGAACGACAGGGGACGGAAACACCATATATTTT. Its protein product is CASRRTTGDGNTIYF.

V usage is TRBV15 and J usage is TRBJ1-2, with D unresolved. Trimming stripped 3 bases from V and 2 bases from J, with 22 bases between. The CDR3 runs 18 residues. CDR1 LNHNV and CDR2 YYDKDF come from the germline V gene (reference sequence). This CDR3 is CATSRKSGNLDKNYGYTF. CDR3 in DNA: TGTGCCACCAGCAGGAAGAGCGGTAACCTCGATAAAAACTATGGCTACACCTTC.

The V gene is TRBV9, the J gene TRBJ2-1; 8 nucleotides align to TRBD2. Per germline, CDR1 SGDLS and CDR2 YYNGEE. Trimming removed 0 bases from V and 5 bases from J; junction bases left unmatched: 4. CDR3 length: 15 residues. The CDR3 reads CASSVVGSGNNEQFF. The DNA for the CDR3 is TGTGCCAGCAGCGTAGTTGGTAGCGGGAACAATGAGCAGTTCTTC.

The chain employs TRBV5-1 and TRBJ2-5; no reliable D call. Germline values: CDR1 SGHRS, CDR2 YFSETQ. Trimming pared 4 bases from V and 4 bases from J, leaving 11 bases between. This CDR3 has 13 residues. The CDR3 nucleotides are TGCGCCAGCAGCCCTTCCGCGTCAGAGACCCAGTACTTC. Protein: CASSPSASETQYF.

This clone was counted a few times. The rearrangement links TRBV5-1 to TRBJ2-1; 14 bases agree with TRBD2. The CDR3 length is 17 residues. The V gene's germline CDR1 is SGHRS and CDR2 YFSETQ. V shed 3 bases and J 0 bases; nucleotides not matched to a gene: 2. CDR3 sequence reads: CASSYGTSGSSYNEQFF. Written as DNA, the CDR3 is TGCGCCAGCAGCTACGGGACTAGCGGGAGCTCCTACAATGAGCAGTTCTTC.

The chain combines TRBV7-9 with TRBJ2-1, with 10 bases aligning to TRBD2. The CDR3 has 14 amino acids. Germline CDR1 and CDR2: SEHNR and FQNEAQ (reference sequence). V lost 5 bases, J lost 7 bases, and 5 bases stayed unmatched. In DNA form, the CDR3 reads TGTGCCAGCAGCACCGGGACTAGCGTAAATGAGCAGTTCTTC. The encoded protein is CASSTGTSVNEQFF.

The CDR3 DNA is TGTGCCAGCAGCTTAGTTGGTCAGGGGGCGCGTAATGAGCAGTTCTTC. Translated: CASSLVGQGARNEQFF. The V gene is TRBV7-2, the J gene TRBJ2-1; 8 bases are shared with TRBD1. The CDR3 spans 16 residues. From germline, CDR1 is SGHTA and CDR2 FQGNSA. J was trimmed by 7 bases and V by 1 base; bases with no gene match: 9.

The rearrangement uses TRBV7-9 and TRBJ2-1, with D perhaps matching TRBD2 (6 bases). V lost 5 bases and J 7 bases, leaving 9 bases between the germline ends. Germline CDR1 reads SEHNR; CDR2 reads FQNEAQ (reference sequence). The CDR3 sequence is 12 residues long. The CDR3 region is CASSIGGNEQFF. The CDR3 coding sequence is TGTGCCAGCAGCATTGGGGGGAATGAGCAGTTCTTC. Full variable domain (missing parts from reference TRBV7-9 and TRBJ2-1): DTGVSQNPRHKITKRGQNVTFRCDPISEHNRLYWYRQTLGQGPEFLTYFQNEAQLEKSRLLSDRFSAERPKGSFSTLEIQRTEQGDSAMYLCASSIGGNEQFFGPGTRLTVL.

The chain recombines TRBV19 with TRBJ1-6; 8 positions match TRBD1. CDR1 is LNHDA and CDR2 is SQIVND in the germline V gene (reference sequence). The ends lost 3 bases at V and 10 bases at J; junction bases unmatched: 8. This CDR3 has 15 amino acids. CDR3 residues: CASSIRESGGSPLHF. The CDR3 DNA reads TGTGCCAGTAGTATTCGTGAATCAGGGGGCTCACCCCTCCACTTT.

The genes are TRBV29-1 and TRBJ2-7; TRBD2 agrees at 9 bases. Germline V CDR1 and CDR2: SQVTM, ANQGSEA. Trimming at V came to 4 bases and at J to 2 bases, leaving 6 bases not matched to a gene. This CDR3 has 14 amino acids. CDR3 region: CSVGVGGRAYEQYF. The CDR3 nucleotides are TGCAGCGTTGGGGTGGGCGGGAGGGCCTACGAGCAGTACTTC.

This clone occurred once. V usage is TRBV19 and J usage is TRBJ2-7; 9 nucleotides line up with TRBD1. The CDR3 consists of 16 residues. Trimming removed 5 bases from V and 4 bases from J; junction bases left unmatched: 12. Germline V CDR1 and CDR2: LNHDA, SQIVND (reference sequence). CDR3 residues: CASSLRAGQGLYEQYF. The CDR3 DNA reads TGTGCCAGTAGTTTAAGAGCGGGACAGGGATTATACGAGCAGTACTTC.

This clone was detected a few times. The rearrangement joins TRBV29-1 to TRBJ2-7, with 7 bases that match TRBD2. The V and J ends lost 6 bases and 0 bases, in that order; junction bases with no gene match: 8. This CDR3 comprises 14 residues. Germline values: CDR1 SQVTM, CDR2 ANQGSEA. The CDR3 spells CSVKTGTTSYEQYF. The DNA of the CDR3 is TGCAGCGTAAAAACCGGGACTACCTCCTACGAGCAGTACTTC.

This chain links TRBV12-5 with TRBJ2-7; D is unresolved. CDR1 and CDR2 (germline): LGHNT, FRNRAP. Trimming removed 4 bases at V and 2 bases at J, with 9 bases between. The CDR3 covers 13 residues. CDR3 nucleotides: TGTGCTAGTGGTTCGACAAGACCCTACGAGCAGTACTTC. It encodes CASGSTRPYEQYF. Full variable domain (outside the CDR3, taken from reference TRBV12-5 and TRBJ2-7): DARVTQTPRHKVTEMGQEVTMRCQPILGHNTVFWYRQTMMQGLELLAYFRNRAPLDDSGMPKDRFSAEMPDATLATLKIQPSEPRDSAVYFCASGSTRPYEQYFGPGTRLTVT.

The table lists this clone with a few counts. This chain joins TRBV4-1 and TRBJ2-7; TRBD1 is a possible D gene (5 bases). V was clipped by 1 base and J by 3 bases, with 16 bases between them. Looked up from germline, CDR1 is MGHRA and CDR2 is YSYEKL. This CDR3 is 16 amino acids long. CDR3 residues: CASSQGSLGQIYEQYF. As DNA, the CDR3 is TGCGCCAGCAGCCAAGGCAGCTTGGGGCAGATCTACGAGCAGTACTTC.

This clone was found a few times. The rearrangement uses TRBV28 and TRBJ1-5; no clear D gene. This CDR3 has 14 amino acids. Between the trimmed V and J ends, which lost 5 bases and 5 bases, there was a span of 13 bases. Germline loops: CDR1 MDHEN, CDR2 SYDVKM. CDR3 residues: CASSHARIDQPQHF. As DNA, the CDR3 is TGTGCCAGCAGTCACGCTAGAATCGATCAGCCCCAGCATTTT.

The chain uses TRBV11-3 and TRBJ2-2; TRBD1 matches at 9 bases. Unmatched junction bases numbered 2, after V lost 0 bases and J lost 12 bases. The CDR3 contains 13 residues. Germline CDR1 SGHNT, CDR2 YENEEA. The CDR3 loop reads CASSLDGQGKLFF. The CDR3 bases are TGTGCCAGCAGCTTAGATGGACAGGGGAAGCTGTTTTTT.

V and J are TRBV7-2 and TRBJ2-7; 8 bases are a match to TRBD1. V shed 7 bases, J shed 0 bases, and the junction held 5 bases outside the gene matches. Per germline, CDR1 SGHTA and CDR2 FQGNSA. This CDR3 is built from 14 residues. The CDR3 DNA reads TGTGCCAGCACCCGGGACAGGAGCTCCTACGAGCAGTACTTC. Translation gives CASTRDRSSYEQYF. The full variable domain, in which reference TRBV7-2 and TRBJ2-7 provide the parts outside the CDR3, is GAGVSQSPSNKVTEKGKDVELRCDPISGHTALYWYRQSLGQGLEFLIYFQGNSAPDKSGLPSDRFSAERTGGSVSTLTIQRTQQEDSAVYLCASTRDRSSYEQYFGPGTRLTVT.

V is TRBV6-1 and J is TRBJ2-7, with D possibly being TRBD1 (6 bases). Looked up from germline, CDR1 is MNHNS and CDR2 is SASEGT. The CDR3 runs 14 residues. V was trimmed by 5 bases and J by 3 bases, leaving 14 bases between them. In nucleotides, the CDR3 is TGTGCCAGCAGTTTCGGACAGAGACTCTACGAGCAGTACTTC. Its protein product is CASSFGQRLYEQYF.

V usage is TRBV28 and J usage is TRBJ1-1; D is possibly TRBD1 (5 bases). The CDR3 is made up of 13 amino acids. The ends were cut back, 6 bases at V and 0 bases at J, with 8 bases in the middle. CDR1 MDHEN and CDR2 SYDVKM come from the germline V gene. In DNA, the CDR3 is TGTGCCAGCAGACGGACATTGAACACTGAAGCTTTCTTT. Its protein is CASRRTLNTEAFF.

This chain links TRBV27 with TRBJ1-2, with unresolved D. The germline V gene encodes CDR1 MNHEY and CDR2 SMNVEV (reference sequence). The CDR3 contains 12 residues. The V gene lost 3 bases and the J gene lost 5 bases, with 7 bases spanning the gap. The CDR3 loop is CASSLAGYGYTF. CDR3 in DNA: TGTGCCAGCAGTTTGGCCGGGTATGGCTACACCTTC.

The chain carries TRBV9 and TRBJ2-1; 10 bases align to TRBD2. The CDR3 runs 15 residues. Trimming at V came to 3 bases and at J to 5 bases, leaving 5 bases not matched to a gene. The germline CDR1 and CDR2 sequences are SGDLS and YYNGEE. Here the CDR3 reads CASSARLAGDNEQFF. The CDR3 DNA reads as TGTGCCAGCAGCGCGAGACTAGCGGGCGACAATGAGCAGTTCTTC.

The rearrangement uses TRBV27 and TRBJ2-7, with 7 positions matching TRBD2. CDR3 length: 15 amino acids. Germline lookup yields CDR1 MNHEY and CDR2 SMNVEV (reference sequence). J was trimmed by 4 bases and V by 1 base; bases with no gene match: 7. The CDR3 sequence: CASSLFLAAPYEQYF. The DNA for the CDR3 is TGTGCCAGCAGTTTATTTCTAGCGGCCCCATACGAGCAGTACTTC.

Here the CDR3 DNA reads TGTGCCAGCAGCTTGCGGACTAGCGGGATCACAGATACGCAGTATTTT. Protein sequence: CASSLRTSGITDTQYF. J is TRBJ2-3 and V is TRBV7-2, with 12 bases that match TRBD2. CDR1 and CDR2 from the germline V gene are SGHTA and FQGNSA. This CDR3 is built from 16 residues. Trimming removed 3 bases from V and 2 bases from J; junction bases left unmatched: 3.

The V and J genes are TRBV28 and TRBJ2-1, with 7 bases that match TRBD1. CDR3 length equals 16 residues. Germline CDR1 MDHEN, CDR2 SYDVKM. J lost 4 bases, V lost 6 bases, and 12 bases had no gene match. This chain's CDR3 is CASRSQGVERYNEQFF. CDR3 DNA: TGTGCCAGCAGGAGCCAGGGGGTCGAGAGGTACAATGAGCAGTTCTTC.

The chain recombines TRBV19 with TRBJ2-5, with TRBD1 matching 10 bases. Looked up from germline, CDR1 is LNHDA and CDR2 is SQIVND (reference sequence). With 4 bases clipped from V and 3 bases from J, the junction kept 5 bases outside the gene matches. CDR3 size: 15 residues. For the CDR3, the DNA is TGTGCCAGTAGTACGACAGGGGGCAGGGAAGAGACCCAGTACTTC. Encoded protein: CASSTTGGREETQYF.

V and J are TRBV4-1 and TRBJ2-1; TRBD2 aligns across 11 bases. The germline V gene has CDR1 MGHRA and CDR2 YSYEKL. The CDR3 has 15 amino acids. Trimming at V came to 1 base and at J to 6 bases, leaving 2 bases not matched to a gene. The CDR3 nucleotides read TGCGCCAGCAGCCAAGTAGCGGGAGGGCGCAATGAGCAGTTCTTC. This gives the protein CASSQVAGGRNEQFF.

The rearrangement joins TRBV11-2 to TRBJ2-3; 10 nucleotides match TRBD2. Germline V CDR1 and CDR2: SGHAT, FQNNGV. The length of the CDR3 is 15 residues. V lost 4 bases to trimming and J lost 0 bases; unmatched junction nucleotides: 1. This CDR3 reads CASSSAGGSTDTQYF. The DNA for the CDR3 is TGTGCCAGCAGCTCAGCGGGGGGGAGCACAGATACGCAGTATTTT.